The 18 T cell receptor beta chains given below trace back to one sample, sequenced in a study of T cell responses to AZD1222 COVID-19 vaccine (dated by TCRdb to the early 2020s). The sample's time point label, decoded: about 28 days (+/-7) after the second vaccine dose. The library was made by the immunoSEQ multiplex PCR assay. This is the immuneACCESS table as TCRdb keeps it, with only in-frame sequences that have V and J called. A part of the clones is gone; compared with another copy, unresolved V genes explain less than half, and the rest is unexplained. This sample holds approximately 150,000 clones; about nine tenths were observed only once. Jointly, the top ten make up about 5.9% of the sample. This specimen was peripheral blood, taken 28 days after the second AZD1222 dose. The receptors originated from an adult who received the AZD1222 COVID-19 vaccine.

The chain recombines TRBV4-2 with TRBJ1-5; possibly TRBD1 for D (5 bases). This CDR3 has 15 amino acids. V was shortened by 3 bases and J by 5 bases, with 14 bases between the two germline ends. The V gene's germline CDR1 is LGHNA and CDR2 YNFKEQ. The CDR3 protein is CASSHQWGQDQPQHF. The DNA of the CDR3 is TGTGCCAGCAGCCATCAATGGGGCCAGGATCAGCCCCAGCATTTT.

This rearrangement joins TRBV21-1 to TRBJ2-1; the table gives TRBD2 as D, unverified against the DNA. TRBV21-1 is reported as a pseudogene. There are 16 residues in the CDR3. DNA for the CDR3: TGTGCCAGCAGCAAAAAAGTCGGCGGGTCCTACAATGAGCAGTTCTTC. Translating gives CASSKKVGGSYNEQFF.

The chain has TRBV6-5 and TRBJ2-1; D may be TRBD1 or TRBD2 (5 bases each). Germline lookup yields CDR1 MNHEY and CDR2 SVGAGI. There are 13 residues in the CDR3. Deletions cut 6 bases from V and 13 bases from J, with 19 bases between. The CDR3 sequence: CASSPERQRGQFF. The CDR3 DNA is TGTGCCAGCAGCCCCGAAAGACAGAGGGGTCAGTTCTTC.

The gene calls are TRBV7-9 and TRBJ2-7, with D maybe TRBD1 (6 bases). The CDR3 spans 15 residues. Trimming removed 0 bases from V and 0 bases from J, with 9 bases in between. Germline values: CDR1 SEHNR, CDR2 FQNEAQ (reference sequence). The CDR3, as DNA: TGTGCCAGCAGCTTAGCAATACAGGGCTCCTACGAGCAGTACTTC. This encodes CASSLAIQGSYEQYF.

This clone has only one observation. The genes are TRBV28 and TRBJ1-1; D is undetermined. The CDR3 loop spans 12 amino acids. Trimming pared 3 bases from V and 5 bases from J, leaving 7 bases between. Germline V gene lookup returns CDR1 MDHEN and CDR2 SYDVKM. The CDR3 nucleotides read TGTGCCAGCAGTTTGTCGCGTACTGAAGCTTTCTTT. It encodes CASSLSRTEAFF.

This chain links TRBV7-2 with TRBJ1-5; perhaps TRBD1 as D (6 bases). Deletions cut 7 bases from V and 0 bases from J, with 19 bases between. Germline CDR1 and CDR2: SGHTA and FQGNSA. This CDR3 is 17 amino acids long. The CDR3 DNA is TGTGCCAGCACGAGGGACCAGGGGACCTTTAGCAATCAGCCCCAGCATTTT. It is translated as CASTRDQGTFSNQPQHF. Based on the CDR3 plus reference TRBV7-2 and TRBJ1-5, the full variable domain is GAGVSQSPSNKVTEKGKDVELRCDPISGHTALYWYRQSLGQGLEFLIYFQGNSAPDKSGLPSDRFSAERTGGSVSTLTIQRTQQEDSAVYLCASTRDQGTFSNQPQHFGDGTRLSIL.

This sequence joins TRBV4-1 and TRBJ2-3, with 11 bases aligning to TRBD2. V shed 2 bases and J 6 bases; nucleotides not matched to a gene: 4. Germline CDR1 and CDR2: MGHRA and YSYEKL. The CDR3 totals 15 residues. The CDR3: CASSQPGLAVDTQYF. For the CDR3, the DNA is TGCGCCAGCAGCCAACCGGGACTAGCGGTTGATACGCAGTATTTT.

The count of this clone is one. The chain has TRBV3-1 (or the pseudogene TRBV3-2) and TRBJ1-5; D gene unclear. The CDR3 sequence is 14 residues long. Trimming pared 4 bases from V and 3 bases from J, leaving 10 bases between. Germline V gene lookup returns CDR1 LGHDT and CDR2 YNNKEL (reference sequence). CDR3 sequence: CASSRESDNQPQHF. The CDR3 DNA reads TGTGCCAGCAGCCGTGAATCAGACAATCAGCCCCAGCATTTT.

The chain joins TRBV4-2 to TRBJ2-7; weak D call: TRBD1 (5 bases). V gave up 2 bases and J gave up 3 bases, with 23 bases separating them. There are 18 residues in the CDR3. In germline, CDR1 is LGHNA, CDR2 YNFKEQ. CDR3 coding DNA: TGTGCCAGCAGCCAATTACTAAACACAGGTGATAGGAGCTACGAGCAGTACTTC. Protein sequence: CASSQLLNTGDRSYEQYF.

This clone was seen a single time. This chain connects TRBV6-5 to TRBJ2-4, with D perhaps given as TRBD1 or TRBD2 (5 bases each). Germline V gene sequence: CDR1 MNHEY, CDR2 SVGAGI. The CDR3 sequence is 14 residues long. Trimming pared 3 bases from V and 0 bases from J, leaving 6 bases between. CDR3 bases: TGTGCCAGCAGTTATGGGGGAGCCAAAAACATTCAGTACTTC. Protein sequence: CASSYGGAKNIQYF.

The CDR3 loop is CASGRVGEKLFF. The DNA of the CDR3 is TGTGCCAGCGGAAGGGTAGGGGAAAAACTGTTTTTT. The V call is TRBV2, the J call TRBJ1-4; D is unresolved. Germline loops: CDR1 SNHLY, CDR2 FYNNEI. Trimming left V 8 bases short and J 8 bases short, with 12 bases between. The CDR3 contains 12 residues.

V and J are TRBV19 and TRBJ1-1, with TRBD1 matching 10 bases. The CDR3 extends over 14 amino acids. V was clipped by 8 bases and J by 5 bases; unmatched bases: 8. The germline V gene has CDR1 LNHDA and CDR2 SQIVND (reference sequence). In nucleotides, the CDR3 is TGTGCCAGTGACAGGGGGCGACAGGATACTGAAGCTTTCTTT. It specifies CASDRGRQDTEAFF.

The sample holds one count of this clone. The CDR3 spells CASRGQVYSNQPQHF. The CDR3 DNA follows: TGTGCCAGCAGGGGACAGGTGTATAGCAATCAGCCCCAGCATTTT. This rearrangement joins TRBV6-5 to TRBJ1-5; 8 nucleotides match TRBD1. Trimming cost V 6 bases and J 0 bases; bases outside gene matches: 4. Germline V lookup: CDR1 MNHEY, CDR2 SVGAGI. This CDR3 spans 15 amino acids.

CDR3 region: CASSEVGQLTDTQYF. DNA for the CDR3: TGTGCCAGCAGTGAAGTGGGGCAGCTCACAGATACGCAGTATTTT. This chain links TRBV6-1 with TRBJ2-3; D is perhaps TRBD1 (5 bases). The germline gives CDR1 MNHNS, CDR2 SASEGT. The CDR3 sequence is 15 residues long. V lost 1 base, J lost 2 bases, and 10 bases lay in between.

This chain connects TRBV19 to TRBJ1-1; 11 positions match TRBD1. The CDR3 consists of 15 residues. J gave up 1 base and V 9 bases, and 7 bases lay outside the gene matches. Germline V lookup: CDR1 LNHDA, CDR2 SQIVND (reference sequence). The CDR3 sequence: CASLTGTGGNTEAFF. DNA for the CDR3: TGTGCCAGCCTTACAGGGACAGGGGGGAACACTGAAGCTTTCTTT.

The V and J genes are TRBV7-9 and TRBJ2-5; no firm D call. This CDR3 region has 12 residues. CDR1 is SEHNR, CDR2 FQNEAQ, per germline (reference sequence). V was clipped by 5 bases and J by 1 base, with 5 bases between them. The CDR3: CASSLIQETQYF. The CDR3 DNA reads TGTGCCAGCAGCCTAATCCAAGAGACCCAGTACTTC.

The chain joins TRBV6-2 or TRBV6-3 to TRBJ1-2, with unresolved D. Trimming took off 0 bases at V and 8 bases at J, with 13 bases between the two ends. The length of the CDR3 is 14 residues. The germline gives CDR1 MNHEY, CDR2 SVGEGT. The CDR3 coding sequence is TGTGCCAGCAGTTACTCGAGCCAGGCCGGAGGCTACACCTTC. It translates to CASSYSSQAGGYTF.

To note about this clone: In the same sample, other DNA sequences code for this CDR3. The CDR3 DNA follows: TGTGCCTGGAGTGTAGGTTCGGATCAGCCCCAGCATTTT. This sequence encodes CAWSVGSDQPQHF. V usage is TRBV30 and J usage is TRBJ1-5; D call uncertain. The germline gives CDR1 GTSNPN, CDR2 SVGIG (reference sequence). V was clipped by 0 bases and J by 5 bases, with 8 bases between them. CDR3 length: 13 amino acids. Using reference TRBV30 and TRBJ1-5 for the parts outside the CDR3, the full variable domain is SQTIHQWPATLVQPVGSPLSLECTVEGTSNPNLYWYRQAAGRGLQLLFYSVGIGQISSEVPQNLSASRPQDRQFILSSKKLLLSDSGFYLCAWSVGSDQPQHFGDGTRLSIL.